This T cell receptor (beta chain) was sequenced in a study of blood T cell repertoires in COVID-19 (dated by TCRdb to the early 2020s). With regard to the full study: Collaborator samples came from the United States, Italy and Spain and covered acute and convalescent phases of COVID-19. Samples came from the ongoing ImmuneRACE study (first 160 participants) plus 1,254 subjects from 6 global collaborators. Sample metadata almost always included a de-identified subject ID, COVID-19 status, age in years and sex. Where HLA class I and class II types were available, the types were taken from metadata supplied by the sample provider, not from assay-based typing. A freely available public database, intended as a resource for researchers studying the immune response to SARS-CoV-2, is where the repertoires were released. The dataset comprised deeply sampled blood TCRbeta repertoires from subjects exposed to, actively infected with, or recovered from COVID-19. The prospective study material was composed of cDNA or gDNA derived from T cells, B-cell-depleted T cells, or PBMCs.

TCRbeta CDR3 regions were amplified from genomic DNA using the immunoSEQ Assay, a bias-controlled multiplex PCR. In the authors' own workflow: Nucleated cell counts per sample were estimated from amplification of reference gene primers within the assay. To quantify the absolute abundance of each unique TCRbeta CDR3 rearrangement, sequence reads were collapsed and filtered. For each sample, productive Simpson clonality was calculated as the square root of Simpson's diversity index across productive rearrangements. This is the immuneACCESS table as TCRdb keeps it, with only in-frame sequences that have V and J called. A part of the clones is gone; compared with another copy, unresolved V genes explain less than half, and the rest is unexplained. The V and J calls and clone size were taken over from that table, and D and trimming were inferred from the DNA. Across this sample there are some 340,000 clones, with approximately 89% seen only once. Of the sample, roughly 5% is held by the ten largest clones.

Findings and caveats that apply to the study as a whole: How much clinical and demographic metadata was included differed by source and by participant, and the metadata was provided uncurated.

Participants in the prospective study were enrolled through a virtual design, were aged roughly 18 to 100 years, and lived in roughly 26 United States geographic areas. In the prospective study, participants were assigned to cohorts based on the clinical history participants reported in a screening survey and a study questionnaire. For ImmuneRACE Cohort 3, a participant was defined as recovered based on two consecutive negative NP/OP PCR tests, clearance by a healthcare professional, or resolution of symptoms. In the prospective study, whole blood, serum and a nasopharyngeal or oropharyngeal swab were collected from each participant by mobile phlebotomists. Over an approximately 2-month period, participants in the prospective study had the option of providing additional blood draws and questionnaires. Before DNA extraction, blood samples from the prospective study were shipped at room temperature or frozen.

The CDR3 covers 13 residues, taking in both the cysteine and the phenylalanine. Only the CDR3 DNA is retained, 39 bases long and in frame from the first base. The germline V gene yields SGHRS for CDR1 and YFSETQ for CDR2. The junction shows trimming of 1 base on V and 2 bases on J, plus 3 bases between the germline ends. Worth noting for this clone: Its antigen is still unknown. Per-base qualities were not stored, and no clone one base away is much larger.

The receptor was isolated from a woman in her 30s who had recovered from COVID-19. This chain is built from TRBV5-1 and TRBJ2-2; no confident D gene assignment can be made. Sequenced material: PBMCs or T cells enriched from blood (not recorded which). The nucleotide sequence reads TGCGCCAGCAGCTTGACAAACACCGGGGAGCTGTTTTTT. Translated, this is CASSLTNTGELFF.